The 20 T cell receptor beta chains below come from one sample, sequenced in a study of radiation and T cells in renal cell carcinoma. Stated time point: blood 4 weeks post-SBRT, at nephrectomy. Treatment denoted: 15 Gy SBRT to primary tumor, nephrectomy 4 weeks later. This table comes from immunoSEQ multiplex PCR, and its TCRdb copy is limited to in-frame clones, with some not included. The sample carries about 77,000 clones, less than 85% recorded once. Sequencing was performed on blood, taken from a patient whose treatment included radiotherapy and nephrectomy. These receptors all come from a woman aged 55-70 years with renal cell carcinoma.

V and J are TRBV7-3 and TRBJ1-1; D gene uncertain. Trimming left V 2 bases short and J 7 bases short, with 14 bases between. Germline values: CDR1 SGHTA, CDR2 FQGTGA. The CDR3 runs to 14 residues. The CDR3 spells CASSLDPGSGEAFF. The DNA of the CDR3 is TGTGCCAGCAGCTTAGATCCGGGAAGTGGTGAAGCTTTCTTT.

The chain recombines TRBV27 with TRBJ2-2; 9 nucleotides align to TRBD1. This CDR3 region has 16 residues. Germline CDR1 reads MNHEY; CDR2 reads SMNVEV (reference sequence). The V segment lost 2 bases and the J segment 7 bases; nucleotides outside the gene matches: 8. CDR3 in DNA: TGTGCCAGCAGTTTAGGTGGGACAGGGATGGTCGGGGAGCTGTTTTTT. Translating it yields CASSLGGTGMVGELFF.

The J gene is TRBJ2-1, the V gene TRBV6-1, with no clear D. The V gene's germline CDR1 is MNHNS and CDR2 SASEGT. Trimming stripped 2 bases from V and 7 bases from J, with 15 bases between. The CDR3 has 15 residues. CDR3: CASSESGTLTNEQFF. The DNA for the CDR3 is TGTGCCAGCAGTGAATCGGGTACCTTAACTAATGAGCAGTTCTTC.

The rearrangement links TRBV11-2 to TRBJ2-5, with D possibly being TRBD1 (5 bases). Germline V lookup: CDR1 SGHAT, CDR2 FQNNGV. V lost 6 bases to trimming and J lost 0 bases, with 11 bases between them. This CDR3 region has 14 residues. The CDR3 DNA is TGTGCCAGCAGTCTCGACAGCTACCAAGAGACCCAGTACTTC. Amino acid sequence: CASSLDSYQETQYF.

This chain connects TRBV15 to TRBJ2-2; D is possibly TRBD2 (6 bases). V was cut by 0 bases and J by 7 bases, with 12 bases left in between. This CDR3 has 15 residues. The germline V gene encodes CDR1 LNHNV and CDR2 YYDKDF (reference sequence). The CDR3 reads CATSREGGIGGELFF. For the CDR3, the DNA is TGTGCCACCAGCAGAGAAGGAGGGATTGGCGGGGAGCTGTTTTTT.

The V gene is TRBV19, the J gene TRBJ2-3, with D unresolved. This CDR3 is 14 amino acids long. CDR1 is LNHDA and CDR2 is SQIVND in the germline V gene (reference sequence). Trimming removed 7 bases at V and 1 base at J, with 12 bases between. CDR3 amino acids: CASKRHLGTDTQYF. CDR3 sequence (DNA): TGTGCCAGTAAACGGCATTTAGGCACAGATACGCAGTATTTT.

The chain couples TRBV9 to TRBJ2-7, with 7 positions matching TRBD2. This CDR3 spans 15 amino acids. CDR1 is SGDLS, CDR2 YYNGEE, per germline. The V and J ends lost 0 bases and 5 bases, in that order; junction bases with no gene match: 8. CDR3 bases: TGTGCCAGCAGCGTAGCGGGAGGCCGCGGGGACGAGCAGTACTTC. Protein product: CASSVAGGRGDEQYF.

This chain joins TRBV28 and TRBJ2-4; TRBD1 agrees at 8 bases. CDR1 and CDR2 from the germline V gene are MDHEN and SYDVKM. The CDR3 runs to 15 residues. V lost 10 bases to trimming and J lost 0 bases; unmatched junction nucleotides: 8. This CDR3 reads CATSGQGLAKNIQYF. Here the CDR3 DNA reads TGTGCCACCTCCGGACAGGGACTAGCCAAAAACATTCAGTACTTC.

CDR3 sequence: CASSAGLANSYNEQFF. The CDR3 DNA follows: TGTGCCAGTAGTGCGGGACTAGCGAACTCCTACAATGAGCAGTTCTTC. The chain has TRBV19 and TRBJ2-1; TRBD2 agrees at 10 bases. The CDR3 consists of 16 residues. V lost 5 bases to trimming and J lost 0 bases; unmatched junction nucleotides: 4. Germline V gene data show CDR1 as LNHDA and CDR2 as SQIVND (reference sequence). The full variable domain, in which reference TRBV19 and TRBJ2-1 provide the parts outside the CDR3, is DGGITQSPKYLFRKEGQNVTLSCEQNLNHDAMYWYRQDPGQGLRLIYYSQIVNDFQKGDIAEGYSVSREKKESFPLTVTSAQKNPTAFYLCASSAGLANSYNEQFFGPGTRLTVL.

The chain uses TRBV5-1 and TRBJ1-4, with D uncertain. The germline V and J ends were trimmed by 4 bases and 0 bases, with 7 bases remaining between them. CDR3 length: 14 amino acids. Germline-derived CDR1 and CDR2 are SGHRS and YFSETQ. The CDR3 reads CASSVAPTNEKLFF. CDR3 coding DNA: TGCGCCAGCAGCGTAGCTCCAACTAATGAAAAACTGTTTTTT.

This clone showed up just once. The chain recombines TRBV19 with TRBJ2-4, with TRBD1 matching over 7 bases. Germline CDR1 and CDR2: LNHDA and SQIVND (reference sequence). J lost 6 bases, V lost 6 bases, and 14 bases had no gene match. There are 16 residues in the CDR3. DNA for the CDR3: TGTGCCAGTAGCGTGATTCCGGGACAGTTTCCAAACATTCAGTACTTC. It is translated as CASSVIPGQFPNIQYF.

V gene TRBV7-6 combines with J gene TRBJ1-2; 10 nucleotides match TRBD1. V lost 5 bases, J lost 6 bases, and 12 bases stayed unmatched. In germline, CDR1 is SGHVS, CDR2 FNYEAQ. The CDR3 consists of 16 residues. In nucleotides, the CDR3 is TGTGCCAGCAGCCCACTACTGGGACAGGGGAGCGATGGCTACACCTTC. It yields the protein CASSPLLGQGSDGYTF.

Written as DNA, the CDR3 is TGTGCCAGCAACCATATGAACACTGAAGCTTTCTTT. This encodes CASNHMNTEAFF. V and J are TRBV6-1 and TRBJ1-1; D remains ambiguous. CDR1 and CDR2 from the germline V gene are MNHNS and SASEGT. V was pared by 7 bases and J by 0 bases, with 6 bases between. The CDR3 sequence is 12 residues long.

J is TRBJ2-3 and V is TRBV29-1; 8 bases line up with TRBD1. This CDR3 has 15 residues. CDR1 is SQVTM and CDR2 is ANQGSEA in the germline V gene. The trim removed 3 bases at V and 1 base at J, leaving 6 bases unmatched. DNA of the CDR3: TGCAGCGTTGAGGAGGACAGGGCCCGCACAGATACGCAGTATTTT. Translation: CSVEEDRARTDTQYF.

CDR3 residues: CAINGGQDYEQYF. The CDR3 DNA follows: TGTGCCATCAATGGGGGACAGGACTACGAGCAGTACTTC. The chain has TRBV10-3 and TRBJ2-7; 8 bases match TRBD1. CDR3 length: 13 amino acids. The V segment lost 7 bases and the J segment 3 bases; nucleotides outside the gene matches: 5. Germline V gene data show CDR1 as ENHRY and CDR2 as SYGVKD.

V gene TRBV12-5 combines with J gene TRBJ2-1; 8 bases fit TRBD2. Per the germline V gene, CDR1 is LGHNT and CDR2 is FRNRAP. Trimming at V came to 7 bases and at J to 6 bases, leaving 5 bases not matched to a gene. This CDR3 contains 13 residues. CDR3 bases: TGTGCTAGTGAGGGCGGGGGGTTCAATGAGCAGTTCTTC. As protein: CASEGGGFNEQFF.

The chain employs TRBV4-2 and TRBJ2-7, with D possibly being TRBD2 (5 bases). Germline lookup yields CDR1 LGHNA and CDR2 YNFKEQ. The germline V and J ends were trimmed by 0 bases and 0 bases, with 6 bases remaining between them. This CDR3 is built from 14 residues. The CDR3 loop is CASSQDAGSYEQYF. Written as DNA, the CDR3 is TGTGCCAGCAGCCAAGACGCGGGCTCCTACGAGCAGTACTTC.

This chain uses TRBV28 with TRBJ2-5; TRBD2 agrees at 7 bases. Germline V gene lookup returns CDR1 MDHEN and CDR2 SYDVKM. The V gene end was trimmed by 7 bases and the J gene end by 2 bases; junction bases not matched to a gene: 10. The CDR3 is 15 residues long. In nucleotides, the CDR3 is TGTGCCAGCAAGAGGTGGGGTAGCGGGCAAGAGACCCAGTACTTC. This codes for CASKRWGSGQETQYF.

This sequence joins TRBV19 and TRBJ2-1, with D hard to call. Per the germline V gene, CDR1 is LNHDA and CDR2 is SQIVND (reference sequence). The CDR3 sequence is 12 residues long. V lost 5 bases to trimming and J lost 3 bases, with 5 bases between them. This CDR3 reads CASSLDYNEQFF. CDR3 DNA sequence: TGTGCCAGTAGTTTGGACTACAATGAGCAGTTCTTC.

The chain combines TRBV10-3 with TRBJ1-5; a weak D match, TRBD1 (6 bases). The CDR3 loop spans 18 amino acids. V dropped 0 bases and J dropped 0 bases, with 15 bases sitting between them. The germline V gene has CDR1 ENHRY and CDR2 SYGVKD. CDR3 sequence (DNA): TGTGCCATCAGTGAGTCCGGACAGCGGACCCATAGCAATCAGCCCCAGCATTTT. Protein sequence: CAISESGQRTHSNQPQHF.